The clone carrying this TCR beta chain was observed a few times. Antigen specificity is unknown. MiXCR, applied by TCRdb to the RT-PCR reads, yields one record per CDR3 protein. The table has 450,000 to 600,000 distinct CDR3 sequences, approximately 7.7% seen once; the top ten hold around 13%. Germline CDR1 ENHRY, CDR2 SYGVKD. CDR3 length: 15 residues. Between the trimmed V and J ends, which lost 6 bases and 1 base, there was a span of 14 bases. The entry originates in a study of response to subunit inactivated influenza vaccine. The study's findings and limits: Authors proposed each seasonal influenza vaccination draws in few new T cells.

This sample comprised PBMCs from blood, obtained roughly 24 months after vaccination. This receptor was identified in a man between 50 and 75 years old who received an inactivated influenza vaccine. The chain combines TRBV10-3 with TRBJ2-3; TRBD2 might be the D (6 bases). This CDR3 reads CAIRSIAEGTDTQYF. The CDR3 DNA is TGTGCCATCAGGAGTATAGCGGAGGGCACAGATACGCAGTATTTT.